Listed below are T cell receptor beta chains from one sample, sequenced in a study of T cells in Graves' hyperthyroidism and ophthalmopathy. TCRdb reanalysed the multiplex PCR reads using MiXCR and keeps one entry per CDR3 protein. The repertoire includes fewer than 900,000 distinct CDR3 sequences, about 16% of them detected once, and around 8.1% sits in the top ten. The specimen sequenced was blood. These receptors came from a man between 18 and 35 years old with Graves' hyperthyroidism. Each CDR3 is given with its conserved first and last residue. D genes are given only for firm matches. Not all rows give a size; the values are once, few, many and, for expanded clones, a class.

v_call	d_call	clone_size	j_call	cdr3_aa	cdr3_nt
TRBV6-5	-	many	TRBJ2-1	CASSYWRSSYNEQFF	TGTGCCAGCAGTTACTGGAGGAGTTCCTACAATGAGCAGTTCTTC
TRBV6-2/TRBV6-3	TRBD2	many	TRBJ2-2	CASRGLAGVAGELFF	TGTGCCAGCAGGGGACTAGCGGGAGTGGCCGGGGAGCTGTTTTTT
TRBV7-8	-	many	TRBJ2-3	CASSLGPYTQYF	TGTGCCAGCAGCCTCGGACCTTATACGCAGTATTTT
TRBV4-1	-	-	TRBJ1-1	CASSQSQARIEAFF	TGCGCCAGCAGCCAATCGCAGGCGCGGATTGAAGCTTTCTTT
TRBV12-3/TRBV12-4	-	-	TRBJ2-2	CASSLYAGPGELFF	TGTGCCAGCAGTTTATACGCCGGTCCTGGGGAGCTGTTTTTT
TRBV4-1	TRBD2	few	TRBJ2-2	CASSQEEGLNTGELFF	TGCGCCAGCAGCCAAGAAGAGGGACTAAACACCGGGGAGCTGTTTTTT
TRBV4-3	TRBD1	-	TRBJ1-2	CASSQGPGQGITRTF	TGCGCCAGCAGCCAAGGCCCGGGACAGGGAATCACTAGGACCTTC
TRBV6-1	-	few	TRBJ2-6	CASSEVGSGPNVLTF	TGTGCCAGCAGTGAAGTGGGGAGCGGGCCCAACGTCCTGACTTTC
TRBV20-1	-	many	TRBJ2-7	CSAGRGPYEQYF	TGCAGTGCAGGCAGGGGCCCCTACGAGCAGTACTTC
TRBV12-3/TRBV12-4	-	-	TRBJ1-6	CASSLAISKGGGYNSPLHF	TGTGCCAGCAGTTTAGCCATTTCAAAAGGGGGGGGTTATAATTCACCCCTCCACTTT
TRBV6-2/TRBV6-3	-	few	TRBJ2-4	CASSYEAGEAKNIQYF	TGTGCCAGCAGTTACGAGGCAGGGGAGGCCAAAAACATTCAGTACTTC
TRBV20-1	-	few	TRBJ2-7	CSARGDFLSYEQYF	TGCAGTGCTAGAGGGGACTTTCTCTCCTACGAGCAGTACTTC
TRBV20-1	-	-	TRBJ2-3	CNARILNTQYF	TGCAATGCTAGAATTCTTAATACGCAGTATTTT
TRBV5-1	-	few	TRBJ2-1	CASSALQSSYNEQFF	TGCGCCAGCTCGGCCTTACAGAGCTCCTACAATGAGCAGTTCTTC
TRBV27	TRBD1	many	TRBJ2-1	CASSRDRAYNEQFF	TGTGCCAGCAGCCGGGACAGGGCCTACAATGAGCAGTTCTTC
TRBV28	TRBD1	many	TRBJ1-2	CASSFSGGYGYTF	TGTGCCAGCAGTTTTTCAGGGGGCTATGGCTACACCTTC
TRBV25-1	TRBD2	-	TRBJ2-1	CASSEPGLAGYEQFF	TGTGCCAGCAGTGAACCGGGACTAGCGGGTTATGAGCAGTTCTTC
TRBV28	-	many	TRBJ1-1	CASSPPYTEAFF	TGTGCCAGCAGCCCCCCTTACACTGAAGCTTTCTTT
TRBV29-1	-	many	TRBJ1-1	CSGIREVGTEAFF	TGCAGCGGGATCAGGGAAGTAGGCACTGAAGCTTTCTTT
TRBV7-3	-	few	TRBJ2-3	CASRSEGTDTQYF	TGTGCCAGCCGGAGCGAAGGCACAGATACGCAGTATTTT
TRBV12-3/TRBV12-4	-	many	TRBJ1-1	CASSYSRDTEAFF	TGTGCCAGCAGTTACAGTCGCGACACTGAAGCTTTCTTT
TRBV20-1	-	-	TRBJ1-1	CSAEGGRAEAFF	TGCAGTGCCGAGGGGGGGCGGGCTGAAGCTTTCTTT
TRBV2	-	-	TRBJ2-7	CASSTTLLYF	TGTGCCAGCAGTACGACGCTCTTGTACTTC
TRBV10-3	-	many	TRBJ2-3	CAISPKVGETDTQYF	TGTGCCATCAGTCCTAAGGTGGGCGAAACAGATACGCAGTATTTT
TRBV12-3/TRBV12-4	TRBD2	many	TRBJ2-3	CASSLGLAGGDTQYF	TGTGCCAGCAGTTTAGGTCTAGCGGGAGGTGATACGCAGTATTTT
TRBV24-1	-	few	TRBJ1-6	CATSDFWREGSPLHF	TGTGCCACCAGTGATTTCTGGAGGGAGGGATCACCCCTCCACTTT
TRBV11-3	-	many	TRBJ1-2	CASSPLWGLGYTF	TGTGCCAGCAGCCCACTCTGGGGGCTGGGCTACACCTTC
TRBV29-1	-	few	TRBJ2-3	CSLRKGSTDTQYF	TGCAGCCTCCGGAAGGGGAGCACAGATACGCAGTATTTT
TRBV19	-	-	TRBJ2-1	CASSKGSGIGRVQFF	TGTGCCAGTAGTAAGGGGTCAGGTATCGGGCGAGTGCAGTTCTTC
TRBV29-1	-	many	TRBJ1-1	CSVEVTGMGTEAFF	TGCAGCGTTGAAGTTACAGGGATGGGCACTGAAGCTTTCTTT
TRBV6-6	-	many	TRBJ2-2	CASSYSKTGPNTGELFF	TGTGCCAGCAGTTACTCCAAGACAGGCCCGAACACCGGGGAGCTGTTTTTT
TRBV5-4	-	-	TRBJ2-7	CASSLNWTPPYEQYF	TGTGCCAGCAGCTTGAATTGGACACCCCCCTACGAGCAGTACTTC
TRBV20-1	-	few	TRBJ2-3	CSARDYGESTDTQYF	TGCAGTGCTAGAGATTACGGGGAGAGCACAGATACGCAGTATTTT
TRBV6-1	TRBD2	few	TRBJ2-1	CASSRGLAGEEQFF	TGTGCCAGCAGCCGCGGACTAGCGGGAGAGGAGCAGTTCTTC
TRBV27	-	many	TRBJ2-6	CASSFEVSSSGANVLTF	TGTGCCAGCAGTTTCGAGGTATCAAGCTCTGGGGCCAACGTCCTGACTTTC
TRBV6-5	TRBD2	-	TRBJ2-7	CASSYSWTSGVSYEQYF	TGTGCCAGCAGTTACTCCTGGACTAGCGGGGTCTCCTACGAGCAGTACTTC
TRBV20-1	-	-	TRBJ2-3	CSVQEVRRRDTQYF	TGCAGTGTTCAAGAGGTTCGGCGGCGGGATACGCAGTATTTT
TRBV27	TRBD2	few	TRBJ2-7	CASSLSYILTVKAGRVYEQYF	TGTGCCAGCAGTTTATCCTATATACTTACCGTAAAAGCGGGAAGGGTCTACGAGCAGTACTTC
TRBV5-1	-	many	TRBJ2-5	CASSLRQGGGKTQYF	TGCGCCAGCAGCTTGCGACAGGGAGGTGGCAAGACCCAGTACTTC
TRBV6-2/TRBV6-3	TRBD1	-	TRBJ1-5	CASEGAGNQPQHF	TGTGCCAGCGAGGGGGCGGGGAATCAGCCCCAGCATTTT
TRBV2	-	many	TRBJ1-6	CASSELGSLRGSPLHF	TGTGCCAGCAGTGAACTAGGATCCCTCAGGGGTTCACCCCTCCACTTT
TRBV6-5	TRBD1	-	TRBJ1-5	CAGSLGTENQPQHF	TGTGCCGGCAGTTTGGGGACAGAAAATCAGCCCCAGCATTTT